This T cell receptor (beta chain) was found in a study of blood T cell repertoires in COVID-19. Study details: Samples came from the United States, Italy and Spain, spanning acute and convalescent COVID-19. PBMCs, B-cell-depleted T cells, or T cells were the source of the cDNA or gDNA that made up the material.

Some clones are missing from TCRdb's copy, which holds only in-frame ones; the method was immunoSEQ multiplex PCR. Here the sample spans approximately 260,000 clones, 85% to 95% being singletons. Germline CDR1 is SNHLY and CDR2 is FYNNEI. This CDR3 has 16 residues. Trimming removed 4 bases from V and 2 bases from J; junction bases left unmatched: 8. Participants were placed into cohorts based on the clinical history they reported. Two negative PCRs, clearance, or symptom resolution had been documented for recovered Cohort 3 donors. The V call is TRBV2, the J call TRBJ2-4; TRBD1 matches at 7 bases. Sequencing was carried out using PBMCs or T cells enriched from blood (not recorded which). The receptor was isolated from a woman under 30 who had recovered from COVID-19. The CDR3, as DNA: TGTGCCAGCAGTGGCGAGGGGGCTATATCCAAAAACATTCAGTACTTC. Amino acid sequence: CASSGEGAISKNIQYF. The complete variable domain, with remaining parts taken from reference TRBV2 and TRBJ2-4, reads EPEVTQTPSHQVTQMGQEVILRCVPISNHLYFYWYRQILGQKVEFLVSFYNNEISEKSEIFDDQFSVERPDGSNFTLKIRSTKLEDSAMYFCASSGEGAISKNIQYFGAGTRLSVL.